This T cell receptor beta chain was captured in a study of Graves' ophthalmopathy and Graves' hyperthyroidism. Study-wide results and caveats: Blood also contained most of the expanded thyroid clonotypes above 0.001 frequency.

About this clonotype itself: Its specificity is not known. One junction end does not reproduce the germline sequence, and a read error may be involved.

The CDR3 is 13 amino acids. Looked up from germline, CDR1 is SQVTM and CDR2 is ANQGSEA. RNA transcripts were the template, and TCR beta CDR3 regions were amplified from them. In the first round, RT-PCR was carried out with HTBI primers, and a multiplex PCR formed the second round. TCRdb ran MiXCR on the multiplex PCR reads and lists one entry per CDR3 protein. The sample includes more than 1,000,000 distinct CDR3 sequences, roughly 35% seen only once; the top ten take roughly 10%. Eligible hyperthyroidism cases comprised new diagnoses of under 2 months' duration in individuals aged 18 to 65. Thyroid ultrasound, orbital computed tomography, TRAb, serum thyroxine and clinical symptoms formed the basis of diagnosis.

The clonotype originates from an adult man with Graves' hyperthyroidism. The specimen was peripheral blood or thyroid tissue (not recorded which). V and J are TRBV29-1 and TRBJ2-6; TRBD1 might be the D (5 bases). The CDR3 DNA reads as TGCAGCATCAGAAGCTCTGGGGCCGACGTCCTGACTTTC. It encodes CSIRSSGADVLTF.